This T cell receptor (beta chain) was identified during a study of cytomegalovirus exposure and HLA in healthy donors. This clone was observed a handful of times. Assay used: immunoSEQ multiplex PCR; TCRdb lists only in-frame clones, some missing. The sample lists about 110,000 clones; approximately 89% were seen once. The germline V gene encodes CDR1 GTSNPN and CDR2 SVGIG (reference sequence). This CDR3 region has 14 residues. V lost 5 bases to trimming and J lost 0 bases, with 13 bases between them. This chain links TRBV30 with TRBJ2-5; tentatively, D is TRBD2 (5 bases). Sequencing was done on a sample of PBMCs. This clonotype was obtained from a woman younger than 30 in good health and CMV-seronegative. CDR3: CAWGPRADQETQYF. DNA for the CDR3: TGTGCCTGGGGGCCGCGGGCAGACCAAGAGACCCAGTACTTC.